This TCR beta chain is drawn from a study of spatial heterogeneity in lung cancer. General observations from the study: Coverage of tumor T cells, by estimate, reached approximately 7% for alpha chains and about 12% for beta chains. Expanded TCRs that were ubiquitous or regional had counts tracking ubiquitous and regional nonsynonymous mutations, respectively. Counts of expanded alpha and beta TCRs within tumors tracked the tumor nonsynonymous mutation count.

By share, this clonotype ranks as medium-sized. Its antigen is undetermined. Little can be read into the size of this beta chain, an off-target read in a library designed for alpha chains. Carried by each TCR cDNA molecule was a unique molecular identifier. TCRdb re-derived calls from the 5' RACE reads in MiXCR, one entry per CDR3 protein. The sample consists of approximately 3,800 distinct CDR3 sequences, 5.5% to 8% of them appearing once. Time point: sample taken at primary tumor resection. Unsorted whole RNA of tumor, nontumor lung or frozen PBMC was sequenced. Trimming cost V 5 bases and J 10 bases, with 12 bases left between them. The germline V gene encodes CDR1 MNHEY and CDR2 SVGEGT. This CDR3 region has 12 residues.

This TCR came from a male donor with early-stage non-small cell lung cancer. Sample: lung tumor tissue, taken at surgery. This rearrangement joins TRBV6-2 or TRBV6-3 to TRBJ2-1, with unresolved D. The CDR3 nucleotides are TGTGCCAGCAGTCCCGCCGAACAAGAGCAGTTCTTC. It translates to CASSPAEQEQFF.